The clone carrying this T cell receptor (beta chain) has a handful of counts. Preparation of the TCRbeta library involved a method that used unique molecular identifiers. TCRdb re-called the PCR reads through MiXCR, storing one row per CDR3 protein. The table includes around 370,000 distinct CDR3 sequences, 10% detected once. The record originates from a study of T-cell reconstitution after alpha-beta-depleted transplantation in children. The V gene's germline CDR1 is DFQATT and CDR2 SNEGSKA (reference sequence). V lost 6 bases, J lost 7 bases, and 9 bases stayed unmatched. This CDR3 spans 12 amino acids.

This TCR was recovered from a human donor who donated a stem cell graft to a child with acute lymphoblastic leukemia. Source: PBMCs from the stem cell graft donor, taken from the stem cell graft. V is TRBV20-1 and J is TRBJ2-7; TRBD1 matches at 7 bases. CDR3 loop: CSASTGTEEQYF. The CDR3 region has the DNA TGCAGTGCCTCGACAGGGACGGAAGAGCAGTACTTC.